The rows below give T cell receptor beta chains drawn from one sample of a study of beta chain features in type 1 diabetes. Assay: immunoSEQ multiplex PCR; the TCRdb copy retains only in-frame clones and omits some. The sample consists of about 350,000 clones, roughly 21% of them appearing once. Sequenced sample: naive CD4+ T cells from blood. The receptors derive from a woman aged 18-30 years in good health. CDR3s include the opening cysteine and the closing phenylalanine or tryptophan. D genes are given only for firm matches. Some rows mark clone size as missing; the rest say once, few, many or name a class of expanded clone.

CDR3: CASSPRQAGNTEAFF; DNA: TGTGCCAGCAGCCCACGACAGGCGGGGAACACTGAAGCTTTCTTT; V: TRBV6-1; D: .; J: TRBJ1-1; size: few
CDR3: CASSSRTGVTEKLFF; DNA: TGTGCCAGCAGCTCTCGGACAGGAGTAACTGAAAAACTGTTTTTT; V: TRBV7-6; D: TRBD1; J: TRBJ1-4; size: .
CDR3: CASSPQSGYQETQYF; DNA: TGTGCCAGCTCACCTCAAAGCGGTTACCAAGAGACCCAGTACTTC; V: TRBV18; D: .; J: TRBJ2-5; size: few
CDR3: CASSFGENTEAFF; DNA: TGTGCCAGCAGCTTCGGGGAAAACACTGAAGCTTTCTTT; V: TRBV7-9; D: .; J: TRBJ1-1; size: few
CDR3: CASSQGGQPSPYEQYF; DNA: TGCGCCAGCAGCCAAGGGGGACAGCCATCACCCTACGAGCAGTACTTC; V: TRBV4-1; D: TRBD1; J: TRBJ2-7; size: .
CDR3: CASSSAYRGQQETQYF; DNA: TGTGCCAGCAGTTCCGCCTACAGGGGCCAACAAGAGACCCAGTACTTC; V: TRBV27; D: TRBD1; J: TRBJ2-5; size: few
CDR3: CASSEQLRDRGYNEQFF; DNA: TGTGCCAGCAGTGAACAGCTCCGGGACAGGGGCTACAATGAGCAGTTCTTC; V: TRBV6-1; D: TRBD1; J: TRBJ2-1; size: .
CDR3: CASSPDRAHLYNEQFF; DNA: TGCGCCAGCAGCCCGGACAGGGCTCACCTCTACAATGAGCAGTTCTTC; V: TRBV5-1; D: TRBD1; J: TRBJ2-1; size: .
CDR3: CSVGDSRTGYTF; DNA: TGCAGCGTTGGAGACAGTCGAACTGGCTACACCTTC; V: TRBV29-1; D: .; J: TRBJ1-2; size: few
CDR3: CAWSRQGATEAFF; DNA: TGTGCCTGGAGCCGACAGGGGGCAACTGAAGCTTTCTTT; V: TRBV30; D: TRBD1; J: TRBJ1-1; size: .
CDR3: CAITGGSTDTQYF; DNA: TGTGCCATCACGGGGGGTAGCACAGATACGCAGTATTTT; V: TRBV10-3; D: TRBD2; J: TRBJ2-3; size: .
CDR3: CASSEVLRFGSYEQYF; DNA: TGTGCCAGCAGTGAAGTGCTCAGGTTCGGCTCCTACGAGCAGTACTTC; V: TRBV6-4; D: .; J: TRBJ2-7; size: .
CDR3: CASSRYLTLGQSSSYEQYF; DNA: TGCGCCAGCAGCCGTTACCTCACGTTGGGACAGTCGAGCTCCTACGAGCAGTACTTC; V: TRBV5-1; D: TRBD1; J: TRBJ2-7; size: few
CDR3: CASSLDRGGGTDTQYF; DNA: TGTGCCAGCAGCTTAGACAGGGGAGGTGGCACAGATACGCAGTATTTT; V: TRBV7-9; D: .; J: TRBJ2-3; size: .
CDR3: CASSPQDMSTDTQYF; DNA: TGTGCCAGCAGCCCACAGGACATGAGCACAGATACGCAGTATTTT; V: TRBV28; D: .; J: TRBJ2-3; size: few
CDR3: CASSRTGGFQPQHF; DNA: TGCGCCAGCAGTCGTACAGGGGGCTTTCAGCCCCAGCATTTT; V: TRBV23-1; D: TRBD1; J: TRBJ1-5; size: few
CDR3: CASSQDRRLTGRDNQPQHF; DNA: TGTGCCAGCAGCCAAGATCGGAGGTTGACAGGCAGGGACAATCAGCCCCAGCATTTT; V: TRBV4-2; D: .; J: TRBJ1-5; size: .
CDR3: CASSYTGASNQPQHF; DNA: TGTGCCAGCAGTTACACTGGGGCTAGCAATCAGCCCCAGCATTTT; V: TRBV2; D: .; J: TRBJ1-5; size: .
CDR3: CASSQRKNTIYF; DNA: TGTGCCAGCAGTCAGAGGAAAAACACCATATATTTT; V: TRBV7-8; D: .; J: TRBJ1-3; size: few
CDR3: CASSVESGSYGEQYF; DNA: TGTGCCAGCAGCGTAGAGTCGGGGTCGTACGGCGAGCAGTACTTC; V: TRBV9; D: .; J: TRBJ2-7; size: few
CDR3: CSVNDRQGVGAFF; DNA: TGCAGCGTCAATGACCGACAGGGCGTGGGAGCTTTCTTT; V: TRBV29-1; D: TRBD1; J: TRBJ1-1; size: .
CDR3: CASSLQGWDQPQHF; DNA: TGTGCCAGCAGCCTACAGGGGTGGGATCAGCCCCAGCATTTT; V: TRBV5-6; D: TRBD1; J: TRBJ1-5; size: .
CDR3: CASSFLPRQGPPFHEQYF; DNA: TGTGCCAGCAGCTTCCTTCCTCGACAGGGCCCCCCTTTCCACGAGCAGTACTTC; V: TRBV7-3; D: TRBD1; J: TRBJ2-7; size: .
CDR3: CASRETGVGYTF; DNA: TGTGCCAGCAGAGAGACAGGGGTAGGCTACACCTTC; V: TRBV6-1; D: TRBD1; J: TRBJ1-2; size: .
CDR3: CASSLMGPEAFF; DNA: TGCGCCAGCAGCTTGATGGGGCCTGAAGCTTTCTTT; V: TRBV5-1; D: .; J: TRBJ1-1; size: .
CDR3: CASRSSGTYDNEQFF; DNA: TGCGCCAGCAGATCATCCGGGACTTACGACAATGAGCAGTTCTTC; V: TRBV5-1; D: .; J: TRBJ2-1; size: few
CDR3: CASTGQVSYNEQFF; DNA: TGTGCCAGCACTGGCCAGGTCTCCTACAATGAGCAGTTCTTC; V: TRBV2; D: .; J: TRBJ2-1; size: few
CDR3: CTSSQVGQFYGYTF; DNA: TGCACCAGCAGCCAAGTGGGCCAGTTCTATGGCTACACCTTC; V: TRBV1; D: .; J: TRBJ1-2; size: .
CDR3: CATSREGETQYF; DNA: TGTGCCACCAGCAGAGAGGGCGAGACCCAGTACTTC; V: TRBV15; D: .; J: TRBJ2-5; size: .
CDR3: CAWSLQGNSGYTF; DNA: TGTGCCTGGAGTTTACAGGGGAATTCTGGCTACACCTTC; V: TRBV30; D: TRBD1; J: TRBJ1-2; size: .
CDR3: CASSRTGLNTGELFF; DNA: TGTGCCAGCTCACGGACAGGACTGAACACCGGGGAGCTGTTTTTT; V: TRBV28; D: TRBD1; J: TRBJ2-2; size: .